These T cell receptor beta chains were read from a single sample in a study of response to subunit inactivated influenza vaccine. TCRdb analysed the RT-PCR reads with MiXCR anew, one entry per CDR3 protein. The table shows about 700,000 distinct CDR3 sequences, with about 15% occurring only once. The source was PBMCs from blood, collected approximately 15 days before vaccination. Every receptor here comes from a middle-aged man who received an inactivated influenza vaccine. Both conserved end residues are part of each CDR3. A D gene is named only where the DNA matches it firmly. The size entry is marked missing in some rows and otherwise reads once, few, many or a size class.

abundance	v_gene	d_gene	j_gene	CDR3aa	CDR3nt
-	TRBV6-7	-	TRBJ1-6	CASSYSQERDNNSPLHF	TGTGCCAGCAGTTACTCTCAGGAGAGGGATAATAATTCACCCCTCCACTTT
few	TRBV7-9	-	TRBJ1-1	CASGRRARAEAFF	TGTGCCAGCGGAAGAAGGGCGAGGGCTGAAGCTTTCTTT
-	TRBV3-1	TRBD2	TRBJ2-5	CASSQEGLAGGPLETQYF	TGTGCCAGCAGCCAAGAGGGACTAGCGGGAGGGCCGTTAGAGACCCAGTACTTC
many	TRBV5-1	TRBD2	TRBJ2-2	CASAGLAANTGELFF	TGCGCCAGCGCCGGACTAGCGGCTAACACCGGGGAGCTGTTTTTT
many	TRBV12-3/TRBV12-4	-	TRBJ1-5	CASSPREDSNQPQHF	TGTGCCAGCAGTCCCAGGGAAGATAGCAATCAGCCCCAGCATTTT
many	TRBV20-1	TRBD1	TRBJ2-2	CSARPPGQGIGELFF	TGCAGTGCTAGACCCCCAGGACAGGGAATCGGGGAGCTGTTTTTT
-	TRBV7-2	-	TRBJ2-3	CASSLALHFLDTQYF	TGTGCCAGCAGCTTAGCGTTGCATTTCCTAGATACGCAGTATTTT
-	TRBV24-1	-	TRBJ2-2	CATSDLLGELFF	TGTGCCACCAGTGATTTGCTGGGGGAGCTGTTTTTT
many	TRBV5-6	TRBD2	TRBJ2-1	CASSQRTSGNYNEQFF	TGTGCCAGCAGCCAACGGACTAGCGGGAACTACAATGAGCAGTTCTTC
-	TRBV12-3/TRBV12-4	TRBD1	TRBJ1-2	CASRAGGRIRGYTF	TGTGCCAGCAGGGCAGGGGGGAGGATTAGAGGCTACACCTTC
-	TRBV2	-	TRBJ2-1	CASRWAFYNEQFF	TGTGCCAGCCGCTGGGCGTTCTACAATGAGCAGTTCTTC
few	TRBV7-9	-	TRBJ2-3	CASSLSRAIGTDTQYF	TGTGCCAGCAGCTTAAGCAGGGCTATCGGAACAGATACGCAGTATTTT
many	TRBV25-1	-	TRBJ1-4	CASSEFRGEDEKLFF	TGTGCCAGCAGTGAATTCCGGGGCGAGGATGAAAAACTGTTTTTT
few	TRBV7-9	-	TRBJ1-1	CASSSRDKPKHTEAFF	TGTGCCAGCAGCTCCCGGGACAAACCCAAGCACACTGAAGCTTTCTTT
once	TRBV12-3/TRBV12-4	-	TRBJ1-1	CASTLPGRVSTEAFF	TGTGCCAGCACCTTACCAGGACGGGTAAGCACTGAAGCTTTCTTT
many	TRBV7-2	-	TRBJ1-3	CASSLVGGSGNTIYF	TGTGCCAGCAGCTTAGTGGGGGGTTCTGGAAACACCATATATTTT
-	TRBV18	-	TRBJ2-7	CASSPRGTGKDYEQYF	TGTGCCAGCTCACCACGAGGAACAGGGAAAGACTACGAGCAGTACTTC
few	TRBV7-9	-	TRBJ2-5	CASRWDYQETQYF	TGTGCCAGCAGATGGGACTACCAAGAGACCCAGTACTTC
-	TRBV13	TRBD2	TRBJ2-7	CASSPSAGGSYEQYF	TGTGCCAGCAGCCCAAGCGCGGGAGGGTCCTACGAGCAGTACTTC
-	TRBV7-2	-	TRBJ2-3	CASSLVAWFGTDTQYF	TGTGCCAGCAGCTTAGTAGCGTGGTTCGGCACAGATACGCAGTATTTT
-	TRBV28	-	TRBJ2-7	CASSPPGTPGYYEQYF	TGTGCCAGCAGTCCACCCGGGACTCCAGGATACTACGAGCAGTACTTC
-	TRBV11-2	-	TRBJ2-7	CASSLGDGGREQYF	TGTGCCAGCAGCTTAGGGGATGGCGGACGCGAGCAGTACTTC
-	TRBV12-3/TRBV12-4	-	TRBJ2-3	CASSPLKHPSTDTQYF	TGTGCCAGCAGTCCTCTTAAACATCCTTCCACAGATACGCAGTATTTT
few	TRBV27	TRBD1	TRBJ2-3	CASSSSGTDDTDTQYF	TGTGCCAGCAGTTCATCCGGGACAGACGACACAGATACGCAGTATTTT
-	TRBV10-3	-	TRBJ2-7	CAISEARSSYEQYF	TGTGCCATCAGTGAAGCCAGGAGCTCCTACGAGCAGTACTTC
many	TRBV29-1	TRBD1	TRBJ2-1	CSVGQGLNHEQFF	TGCAGCGTGGGACAGGGATTGAATCATGAGCAGTTCTTC
-	TRBV25-1	TRBD1	TRBJ2-7	CASSAGGDRTGEQYF	TGTGCCAGCAGTGCCGGAGGGGACAGGACTGGCGAGCAGTACTTC
many	TRBV10-3	-	TRBJ1-5	CAIGRDSNQPQHF	TGTGCCATCGGGCGGGACTCCAATCAGCCCCAGCATTTT
-	TRBV20-1	-	TRBJ2-7	CSAGPAYEQYF	TGCAGTGCCGGGCCTGCCTACGAGCAGTACTTC
-	TRBV15	TRBD1	TRBJ1-4	CATSRDPTGSAEKLFF	TGTGCCACCAGCAGAGATCCGACAGGGAGTGCTGAAAAACTGTTTTTT
-	TRBV6-2/TRBV6-3	-	TRBJ2-5	CASKLQGSSRETQYF	TGTGCCAGTAAGTTGCAGGGCTCCTCGAGGGAGACCCAGTACTTC
-	TRBV3-1	TRBD2	TRBJ2-1	CASSRSGRTYNEQFF	TGTGCCAGCAGCCGAAGCGGGAGGACCTACAATGAGCAGTTCTTC
-	TRBV9	TRBD1	TRBJ1-2	CASSVATGDRNNYGYTF	TGTGCCAGCAGCGTAGCTACGGGGGACAGAAATAACTATGGCTACACCTTC
few	TRBV12-3/TRBV12-4	-	TRBJ1-1	CASTGQPGTEAFF	TGTGCCAGCACCGGACAACCTGGCACTGAAGCTTTCTTT
few	TRBV4-3	-	TRBJ2-7	CASSQAITGTFFYEQYF	TGCGCCAGCAGCCAGGCTATTACCGGGACTTTCTTCTACGAGCAGTACTTC
few	TRBV3-1	-	TRBJ1-1	CASSHGLTEAFF	TGTGCCAGCAGCCACGGCCTCACTGAAGCTTTCTTT
few	TRBV7-8	-	TRBJ2-1	CASSFLRRDSSYNEQFF	TGTGCCAGCAGCTTCCTACGCCGCGACAGCTCCTACAATGAGCAGTTCTTC
-	TRBV20-1	-	TRBJ2-1	CSARDGGRGRSSEQFF	TGCAGTGCTAGAGATGGGGGCAGGGGAAGATCCTCGGAGCAGTTCTTC
few	TRBV30	TRBD1	TRBJ1-2	CAWSAQGALGYTF	TGTGCCTGGAGTGCACAGGGGGCGCTTGGCTACACCTTC
few	TRBV6-2/TRBV6-3	TRBD2	TRBJ2-3	CASSYPSGSFTDTQYF	TGTGCCAGCAGTTACCCCAGCGGGAGTTTCACAGATACGCAGTATTTT
once	TRBV15	-	TRBJ2-3	CATSRSLLTDTQYF	TGTGCCACCAGCAGAAGTCTCCTCACAGATACGCAGTATTTT
-	TRBV5-1	-	TRBJ2-3	CASSWDSGTDTQYF	TGCGCCAGCAGCTGGGACTCAGGCACAGATACGCAGTATTTT